These T cell receptor beta chains were read from a single sample in a study of cytomegalovirus exposure and HLA in healthy donors. Measured with immunoSEQ multiplex PCR; TCRdb has only the in-frame clones, and not every one. The sample records about 170,000 clones, about 81% being singletons. Sequenced material: PBMCs. The receptors originated from a girl aged 5-17 years in good health and CMV-seropositive. The CDR3 runs from the conserved cysteine through the conserved F or W. Only some rows state a clone size, as once, few, many or a class for expanded clones.

v_gene: TRBV25-1; abundance: .; CDR3aa: CASSVPQGKEDNEQFF
v_gene: TRBV5-1; abundance: .; CDR3aa: CASSLGVAGAGETQYF
v_gene: TRBV18; abundance: .; CDR3aa: CASSPPYNEQFF
v_gene: TRBV10-3; abundance: once; CDR3aa: CAISETGNSEKLFF
v_gene: TRBV9; abundance: .; CDR3aa: CASSEDRGRGYGYTF
v_gene: TRBV4-1; abundance: .; CDR3aa: CASSPTSGRAENEQFF
v_gene: TRBV7-7; abundance: few; CDR3aa: CASSPNPLRGAVETQYF
v_gene: TRBV11-2; abundance: .; CDR3aa: CASSLGAYLEQYF
v_gene: TRBV30; abundance: .; CDR3aa: CAWSKGLAGEETQYF
v_gene: TRBV28; abundance: .; CDR3aa: CASSLQGQEEPQHF
v_gene: TRBV9; abundance: few; CDR3aa: CARGVTPKGYTF
v_gene: TRBV27; abundance: .; CDR3aa: CASSLYMLAGAYEQYF
v_gene: TRBV5-8; abundance: .; CDR3aa: CASSLLGELLGGEQFF
v_gene: TRBV28; abundance: .; CDR3aa: CASRPDSMISYEQYF
v_gene: TRBV11-2; abundance: .; CDR3aa: CASSILIMNTGELFF
v_gene: TRBV13; abundance: .; CDR3aa: CASRRGGGSDEQYF
v_gene: TRBV18; abundance: .; CDR3aa: CASSPDSGEQETQYF
v_gene: TRBV5-1; abundance: .; CDR3aa: CASSSYSGQFYEQYF
v_gene: TRBV5-5; abundance: few; CDR3aa: CASSRYGTGGSGNTIYF
v_gene: TRBV13; abundance: .; CDR3aa: CASRSSKRGGKTQYF
v_gene: TRBV28; abundance: .; CDR3aa: CASSSPGVGETQYF
v_gene: TRBV2; abundance: .; CDR3aa: CASSDAAQPQHF
v_gene: TRBV6-5; abundance: .; CDR3aa: CASSADFVGNTEAFF
v_gene: TRBV5-6; abundance: once; CDR3aa: CASSPGLADYNEQFF
v_gene: TRBV4-3; abundance: once; CDR3aa: CASSQEVSSSSGANVLTF
v_gene: TRBV14; abundance: once; CDR3aa: CASSQDSTGAWETQYF
v_gene: TRBV2; abundance: .; CDR3aa: CASSEWGGNEKLFF
v_gene: TRBV6-1; abundance: few; CDR3aa: CASSETSGDTYEQYF
v_gene: TRBV28; abundance: .; CDR3aa: CAIQGAPSPNEQFF
v_gene: TRBV7-9; abundance: .; CDR3aa: CASSLELQIYEQYF
v_gene: TRBV5-1; abundance: .; CDR3aa: CASSHAGANVLTF
v_gene: TRBV7-9; abundance: .; CDR3aa: CSSSLGQGADWAF
v_gene: TRBV19; abundance: .; CDR3aa: CASSNHRTGEETQYF
v_gene: TRBV6-5; abundance: .; CDR3aa: CASSYSAGAVGDEQYF
v_gene: TRBV6-1; abundance: .; CDR3aa: CASGEEHLEYEQFF
v_gene: TRBV9; abundance: few; CDR3aa: CASSVAPAGNTGELFF
v_gene: TRBV9; abundance: .; CDR3aa: CASSVDLAQETQYF
v_gene: TRBV5-1; abundance: .; CDR3aa: CASSYETGIRIVAFF
v_gene: TRBV27; abundance: .; CDR3aa: CASSLSAGPKNIQYF
v_gene: TRBV14; abundance: .; CDR3aa: CASSHRSEGVGRPLYEQYF
v_gene: TRBV2; abundance: .; CDR3aa: CASSKDGDTEAFF
v_gene: TRBV4-1; abundance: .; CDR3aa: CASSQDRFYEQYF
v_gene: TRBV5-6; abundance: few; CDR3aa: CASSLEGLAAYTF
v_gene: TRBV5-6; abundance: .; CDR3aa: CASSAGRKGGVYEQYF
v_gene: TRBV5-1; abundance: .; CDR3aa: CASSSGQQYTEAFF